Listed here are 5 T cell receptor beta chains from one sample, sequenced in a study of T cells in pancreatic ductal adenocarcinoma. Some clones are missing from TCRdb's copy, which holds only in-frame ones; the method was immunoSEQ multiplex PCR. This table holds about 12,000 clones, 75% to 90% found once. The selected patients with pancreatic ductal adenocarcinoma had surgery but no neoadjuvant therapy. The sample comprised PBMCs. These receptors all come from a human donor with pancreatic ductal adenocarcinoma.

The chain combines TRBV5-5 with TRBJ1-1; D is undetermined. V was trimmed by 0 bases and J by 5 bases, leaving 11 bases between them. CDR3 length equals 14 residues. Germline V gives CDR1 SGHKS, CDR2 YYEKEE (reference sequence). CDR3 region: CASSLEGSGTEAFF. The DNA of the CDR3 is TGTGCCAGCAGCTTGGAAGGGTCGGGGACTGAAGCTTTCTTT.

The chain is built from TRBV5-1 and TRBJ1-5; unclear D gene. This CDR3 region has 13 residues. Germline CDR1 reads SGHRS; CDR2 reads YFSETQ. V shed 5 bases and J shed 3 bases, with 9 bases lying between them. The CDR3 protein is CASRGSLNQPQHF. In DNA, the CDR3 is TGCGCCAGCAGGGGCAGCCTCAATCAGCCCCAGCATTTT. The full variable domain, in which reference TRBV5-1 and TRBJ1-5 provide the parts outside the CDR3, is KAGVTQTPRYLIKTRGQQVTLSCSPISGHRSVSWYQQTPGQGLQFLFEYFSETQRNKGNFPGRFSGRQFSNSRSEMNVSTLELGDSALYLCASRGSLNQPQHFGDGTRLSIL.

V and J are TRBV28 and TRBJ2-7; possibly TRBD2 for D (5 bases). Germline V gene sequence: CDR1 MDHEN, CDR2 SYDVKM. This CDR3 comprises 14 residues. Trimming stripped 4 bases from V and 5 bases from J, with 15 bases between. The CDR3 DNA sequence: TGTGCCAGCAGTTCCCTTCTGCGGACTGACGAGCAGTACTTC. Amino acids: CASSSLLRTDEQYF.

The chain employs TRBV4-3 and TRBJ2-1; possibly TRBD1 for D (5 bases). The CDR3 loop spans 18 amino acids. Germline loops: CDR1 LGHNA, CDR2 YSLEER. Trimming cost V 0 bases and J 2 bases, with 17 bases left between them. The CDR3 reads CASSQDFIGAGTYNEQFF. CDR3 sequence (DNA): TGCGCCAGCAGCCAAGATTTTATAGGGGCAGGGACCTACAATGAGCAGTTCTTC.

The rearrangement uses TRBV4-1 and TRBJ2-4; TRBD2 agrees at 7 bases. There are 15 residues in the CDR3. Unmatched junction bases numbered 2, after V lost 3 bases and J lost 0 bases. Per germline, CDR1 MGHRA and CDR2 YSYEKL. The CDR3 region is CASSQGEGAKNIQYF. CDR3 in DNA: TGCGCCAGCAGCCAGGGGGAGGGAGCCAAAAACATTCAGTACTTC.